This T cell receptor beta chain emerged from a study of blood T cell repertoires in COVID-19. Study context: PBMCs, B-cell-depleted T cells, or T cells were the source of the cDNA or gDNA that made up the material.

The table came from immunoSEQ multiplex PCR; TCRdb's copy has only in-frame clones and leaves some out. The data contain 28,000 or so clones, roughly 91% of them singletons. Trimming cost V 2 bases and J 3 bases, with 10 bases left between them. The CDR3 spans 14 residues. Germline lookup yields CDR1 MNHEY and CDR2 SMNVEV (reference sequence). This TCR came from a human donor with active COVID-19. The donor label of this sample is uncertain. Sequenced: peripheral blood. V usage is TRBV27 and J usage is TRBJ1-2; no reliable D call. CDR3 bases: TGTGCCAGCAGTTTAAACAGATACGACTATGGCTACACCTTC. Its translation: CASSLNRYDYGYTF.